This T cell receptor (beta chain) was recovered during a study of shared clonotypes between healthy human individuals. As for the study in general: Ranging from 18 to 49 in age, donors were two women and three men.

Study-wide results and limits: Clonotype sharing among donors was expected to depend on sequencing depth. Non-shared clonotypes showed lower generation probabilities than clonotypes common to all four donors.

To note about this clone: Its antigen remains unidentified.

CD45RO negativity and positive selection for CCR7 defined naive CD8 cells, a population that excluded terminally differentiated effector memory CD45RA+ cells. Original data processing: ImmunoSEQ output lacked quality scores and full-length reads, limiting matched filtering. TCRdb keeps only in-frame clones here, not all; method: immunoSEQ multiplex PCR. V, J and clone size derive from that table, while D and trimming were established from the DNA sequence. This sample has about 1.9 million clones, with about 93% found just once. CDR1 and CDR2 (germline): MGHDK, SYGVNS. This CDR3 is 14 amino acids long. Trimming took off 2 bases at V and 0 bases at J, with 6 bases between the two ends.

Material for sequencing was naive CD8+ T cells from PBMCs. The V and J genes are TRBV25-1 and TRBJ2-3, with D perhaps matching TRBD1 (5 bases). The receptor comes from a man aged 18 to 29 in good health. Some clones in this sample may be carry-over from other donors' samples. CDR3 DNA: TGTGCCAGCAGTGAAGACAGAAGCACAGATACGCAGTATTTT. Protein sequence: CASSEDRSTDTQYF. The entire variable domain, with the rest obtained from reference TRBV25-1 and TRBJ2-3, is as follows: EADIYQTPRYLVIGTGKKITLECSQTMGHDKMYWYQQDPGMELHLIHYSYGVNSTEKGDLSSESTVSRIRTEHFPLTLESARPSHTSQYLCASSEDRSTDTQYFGPGTRLTVL.